This T cell receptor (beta chain) is drawn from a study of T cells in Graves' hyperthyroidism and ophthalmopathy. Amplified regions were TCR beta CDR3 sequences from RNA transcripts. HTBI primers drove first-round RT-PCR of the TCR CDR3. TCRdb passed the multiplex PCR reads through MiXCR, listing each CDR3 protein once. Among 600,000 to 650,000 distinct CDR3 sequences listed, around 21% were seen once. This CDR3 has 14 residues. Germline V gene data show CDR1 as DFQATT and CDR2 as SNEGSKA (reference sequence). Trimming stripped 0 bases from V and 1 base from J, with 7 bases between. Diagnosis relied on clinical symptoms, serum thyroxine and TRAb, thyroid ultrasound and orbital computed tomography. Fresh 10 ml peripheral blood yielded PBMCs.

The sequenced material came from blood. The chain carries TRBV20-1 and TRBJ1-5; no reliable D call. This clonotype originated in a man aged 25-45 years with Graves' ophthalmopathy. The CDR3 spells CSARDSASNQPQHF. In DNA, the CDR3 is TGCAGTGCTAGAGATTCGGCGAGCAATCAGCCCCAGCATTTT.